This T cell receptor beta chain was sequenced in a study of human T cells and chemical hapten exposure. Whole-study context: TCR yields per sample varied mostly from small pooled library volume differences.

Per germline, CDR1 WNHNN and CDR2 SYGVQD (reference sequence). CDR3 size: 13 residues. V lost 5 bases to trimming and J lost 0 bases, with 8 bases between them. Study findings and constraints: The study found that DPC sensitization did not change TCRs above 1 in 1000 frequency.

This clonotype was seen only a few times. Its antigen is currently unknown. Before extraction, the whole blood was not fractionated, and total RNA was taken from it. The library tagged each cDNA molecule with unique molecular identifiers. In the study's own analysis: Per sample, the median was around 100,000 TCRs, with values from around 25,000 to 690,000. TCRdb processed the 5' RACE reads anew with MiXCR; each CDR3 protein has one entry. The V and J calls were determined by TCRdb, not by the authors. The sample lists 100,000 to 120,000 distinct CDR3 sequences, more than 15% seen once, with 2.5% to 3% in the top ten.

The chain joins TRBV10-1 to TRBJ2-7; D gene unclear. This TCR came from a human donor in good health. CDR3 region: CASSPFTSYEQYF. Here the CDR3 DNA reads TGCGCCAGCAGTCCTTTTACCTCCTACGAGCAGTACTTC.